One and the same sample provided the 32 T cell receptor beta chains below, sequenced in a study of cytotoxic CD8 clonotypes in ibrutinib-treated CLL. The repertoire was sequenced with immunoSEQ multiplex PCR; TCRdb's copy has only in-frame clones and lacks some. The sample shows under 300,000 clones, 70% of them seen only once. This material consisted of PBMCs, taken after 24 months of ibrutinib treatment. The origin of the receptors is a human donor with chronic lymphocytic leukemia.

V and J are TRBV4-3 and TRBJ1-2; possible D gene TRBD1, 6 bases. CDR1 is LGHNA, CDR2 YSLEER, per germline. CDR3 length: 15 amino acids. The V and J ends lost 4 bases and 4 bases respectively, with 16 bases between them. CDR3 in amino acids: CASSRLQGSGYGYTF. CDR3 nucleotide sequence: TGCGCCAGCAGCCGTCTACAGGGCTCCGGCTATGGCTACACCTTC.

The chain links TRBV11-2 to TRBJ2-1, with a weak D call TRBD1 (6 bases). This CDR3 is built from 14 residues. V lost 6 bases and J 4 bases, leaving 13 bases between the germline ends. CDR1 is SGHAT, CDR2 FQNNGV, per germline. CDR3 nucleotides: TGTGCCAGCAGGGGCCGGACAGCATACAATGAGCAGTTCTTC. It yields the protein CASRGRTAYNEQFF.

There are a few counts of this clone. The chain combines TRBV6-5 with TRBJ2-7, with TRBD2 matching 11 bases. CDR1 is MNHEY and CDR2 is SVGAGI in the germline V gene. The CDR3 spans 15 residues. V was clipped by 6 bases and J by 4 bases; unmatched bases: 8. The CDR3 nucleotides are TGTGCCAGCAGCAGAACTAGCGGGAGCAGGTACGAGCAGTACTTC. It encodes CASSRTSGSRYEQYF.

The table lists this clone with a count of one. This chain uses TRBV7-3 with TRBJ2-6; possible D gene TRBD2, 7 bases. Trimming took off 5 bases at V and 4 bases at J, with 15 bases between the two ends. From germline, CDR1 is SGHTA and CDR2 FQGTGA. This CDR3 has 16 amino acids. In DNA form, the CDR3 reads TGTGCCAGCAGCCCACAAGGGGGGGCCGGGGCCAACGTCCTGACTTTC. The encoded protein is CASSPQGGAGANVLTF.

The chain combines TRBV6-5 with TRBJ2-7; D uncertain. The CDR3 runs to 13 residues. Trimming removed 2 bases at V and 4 bases at J, with 9 bases between. Looked up from germline, CDR1 is MNHEY and CDR2 is SVGAGI. The CDR3 region has the DNA TGTGCCAGCAGTTACGCGGCTGAGTACGAGCAGTACTTC. It codes for CASSYAAEYEQYF.

In this sample, this clone turned up a few times. J is TRBJ2-7 and V is TRBV2; 7 bases map to TRBD1. Per the germline V gene, CDR1 is SNHLY and CDR2 is FYNNEI. The V gene end was trimmed by 6 bases and the J gene end by 0 bases; junction bases not matched to a gene: 8. CDR3 size: 15 residues. The CDR3 region has the DNA TGTGCCAGCAGAGAGGGACAGTGGAGCTCCTACGAGCAGTACTTC. Protein: CASREGQWSSYEQYF.

The chain couples TRBV20-1 to TRBJ1-1; D possibly corresponds to TRBD1 (6 bases). Germline CDR1 DFQATT, CDR2 SNEGSKA (reference sequence). With 5 bases removed from V and 9 bases from J, the gap between germline ends came to 13 bases. CDR3 length equals 11 residues. The CDR3 bases are TGCAGTGCTTCGTACGGACAGAAAGCTTTCTTT. It specifies CSASYGQKAFF.

This clone was detected once. The chain couples TRBV7-9 to TRBJ1-1, with 7 bases lining up with TRBD1. Per the germline V gene, CDR1 is SEHNR and CDR2 is FQNEAQ (reference sequence). The V and J ends lost 4 bases and 8 bases, in that order; junction bases with no gene match: 4. The CDR3 covers 12 residues. The CDR3 loop is CASSSTTGEAFF. CDR3 bases: TGTGCCAGCAGCTCTACGACAGGGGAAGCTTTCTTT.

This clone was counted a single time. The chain uses TRBV27 and TRBJ2-7; 9 bases line up with TRBD1. From germline, CDR1 is MNHEY and CDR2 SMNVEV (reference sequence). The CDR3 is made up of 18 amino acids. The junction had 11 bases not matched to a gene; V was cut back by 0 bases and J by 2 bases. CDR3: CASSLSFVGQGPTYEQYF. CDR3 in DNA: TGTGCCAGCAGTTTATCCTTCGTGGGACAGGGTCCAACCTACGAGCAGTACTTC.

V usage is TRBV11-2 and J usage is TRBJ2-1; D gene uncertain. This CDR3 has 13 amino acids. V dropped 5 bases and J dropped 6 bases, with 11 bases sitting between them. Germline CDR1 SGHAT, CDR2 FQNNGV. CDR3 amino acids: CASSPLGSNEQFF. The CDR3 bases are TGTGCCAGCAGCCCCTTGGGTAGCAATGAGCAGTTCTTC.

The V gene is TRBV18, the J gene TRBJ1-5, with unresolved D. From germline, CDR1 is KGHSH and CDR2 LQKENI. The CDR3 is 15 amino acids. V lost 1 base to trimming and J lost 2 bases, with 9 bases between them. Written as DNA, the CDR3 is TGTGCCAGCTCACCACAGGGTGGAGGCAATCAGCCCCAGCATTTT. Its protein product is CASSPQGGGNQPQHF. Full variable domain (missing parts from reference TRBV18 and TRBJ1-5): NAGVMQNPRHLVRRRGQEARLRCSPMKGHSHVYWYRQLPEEGLKFMVYLQKENIIDESGMPKERFSAEFPKEGPSILRIQQVVRGDSAAYFCASSPQGGGNQPQHFGDGTRLSIL.

The V and J genes are TRBV4-3 and TRBJ2-3, with 10 bases aligning to TRBD2. From germline, CDR1 is LGHNA and CDR2 YSLEER. The CDR3 consists of 16 residues. Trimming cost V 4 bases and J 2 bases; bases outside gene matches: 6. The CDR3 region has the DNA TGCGCCAGCAGCCCCGGGACTAGCGAGTTCACAGATACGCAGTATTTT. This encodes CASSPGTSEFTDTQYF.

The count of this clone is one. The genes are TRBV4-3 and TRBJ2-2; D may match TRBD1 or TRBD2 (6 bases each). Trimming removed 1 base at V and 1 base at J, with 19 bases between. CDR1 is LGHNA, CDR2 YSLEER, per germline. This CDR3 has 19 amino acids. The CDR3 DNA follows: TGCGCCAGCAGCCAAGCCGGGCCCCCGGGGGCAATGAACACCGGGGAGCTGTTTTTT. Its protein product is CASSQAGPPGAMNTGELFF.

The chain employs TRBV30 and TRBJ2-5; D gene ambiguous. The CDR3 runs to 10 residues. Deletions cut 4 bases from V and 2 bases from J, with 2 bases between. CDR1 and CDR2 from the germline V gene are GTSNPN and SVGIG (reference sequence). Written as DNA, the CDR3 is TGTGCCTGGAAGCAAGAGACCCAGTACTTC. Translation gives CAWKQETQYF.

J is TRBJ2-3 and V is TRBV28; D is possibly TRBD1 (5 bases). Trimming stripped 6 bases from V and 7 bases from J, with 17 bases between. There are 14 residues in the CDR3. The germline V gene encodes CDR1 MDHEN and CDR2 SYDVKM. CDR3 nucleotides: TGTGCCAGCAGCATCCCGCAGGGCGCGAATACGCAGTATTTT. Encoded protein: CASSIPQGANTQYF.

The chain joins TRBV7-9 to TRBJ1-1; D is ambiguous. V lost 4 bases and J lost 0, with 9 bases in between. The CDR3 contains 14 residues. Per germline, CDR1 SEHNR and CDR2 FQNEAQ (reference sequence). The CDR3 is CASSSWTLNTEAFF. CDR3 bases: TGTGCCAGCAGCTCCTGGACCCTGAACACTGAAGCTTTCTTT.

The V call is TRBV2, the J call TRBJ2-7; 7 bases agree with TRBD2. The V and J ends lost 8 bases and 5 bases, in that order; junction bases with no gene match: 0. The CDR3 is 10 amino acids. The germline V gene encodes CDR1 SNHLY and CDR2 FYNNEI. This CDR3 is CASRGDEQYF. The CDR3 DNA reads as TGTGCCAGCCGGGGGGACGAGCAGTACTTC.

This clone was picked up a small number of times. This chain's CDR3 is CASRIQAGEAFF. CDR3 nucleotides: TGCGCCAGCAGGATACAGGCCGGGGAAGCTTTCTTT. The chain combines TRBV5-1 with TRBJ1-1; tentatively, D is TRBD1 (5 bases). This CDR3 is built from 12 residues. Between the trimmed V and J ends, which lost 5 bases and 8 bases, there was a span of 13 bases. CDR1 SGHRS and CDR2 YFSETQ come from the germline V gene.

The sample holds a few counts of this clone. V gene TRBV28 combines with J gene TRBJ1-1; no clear D. Germline V lookup: CDR1 MDHEN, CDR2 SYDVKM. V gave up 4 bases and J gave up 11 bases, with 14 bases separating them. The CDR3 is 12 amino acids. The CDR3 sequence: CASSWKANGAFF. The CDR3 bases are TGTGCCAGCAGTTGGAAAGCAAACGGGGCTTTCTTT.

The chain couples TRBV6-5 to TRBJ1-1, with TRBD1 matching over 7 bases. V shed 6 bases, J shed 0 bases, and the junction held 4 bases outside the gene matches. CDR1 is MNHEY and CDR2 is SVGAGI in the germline V gene. This CDR3 has 14 residues. The CDR3 spells CASRVTGVNTEAFF. CDR3 coding DNA: TGTGCCAGCAGGGTCACAGGGGTGAACACTGAAGCTTTCTTT.

The rearrangement links TRBV29-1 to TRBJ1-5; D is unresolved. The length of the CDR3 is 12 residues. The V and J ends lost 5 bases and 8 bases respectively, with 13 bases between them. Germline-derived CDR1 and CDR2 are SQVTM and ANQGSEA. This CDR3 is CSVLGRGEPQHF. The CDR3 DNA reads TGCAGCGTTCTGGGTCGTGGAGAGCCCCAGCATTTT.

V and J are TRBV29-1 and TRBJ2-5; 7 bases match TRBD1. The CDR3 covers 13 residues. CDR1 is SQVTM and CDR2 is ANQGSEA in the germline V gene. J gave up 2 bases and V 4 bases, and 4 bases lay outside the gene matches. CDR3 bases: TGCAGCGTTGTAAGGGACAGACAAGAGACCCAGTACTTC. Amino acids: CSVVRDRQETQYF.

In its sample, this clone was seen a few times. CDR3 bases: TGTGCCAGCATCGGATGGGCCCGGAGGAATGAAAAACTGTTTTTT. Its translation: CASIGWARRNEKLFF. V and J are TRBV19 and TRBJ1-4; D remains ambiguous. The CDR3 is made up of 15 amino acids. V lost 9 bases and J 5 bases, leaving 19 bases between the germline ends. From germline, CDR1 is LNHDA and CDR2 SQIVND (reference sequence).

In this sample, this clone turned up once. V usage is TRBV6-6 and J usage is TRBJ2-1; D perhaps matches TRBD2 (5 bases). This CDR3 region has 13 residues. V lost 2 bases to trimming and J lost 15 bases, with 17 bases between them. Germline-derived CDR1 and CDR2 are MNHNY and SVGAGI (reference sequence). The CDR3 DNA reads TGTGCCAGCAGTTACACCGACCCAACCGGGGTGTTCTTC. Translation: CASSYTDPTGVFF.

The V call is TRBV29-1, the J call TRBJ2-3; D gene uncertain. Germline CDR1 is SQVTM and CDR2 is ANQGSEA. This CDR3 contains 14 residues. With 3 bases removed from V and 0 bases from J, the gap between germline ends came to 10 bases. This CDR3 is CSVEAVTSTDTQYF. Written as DNA, the CDR3 is TGCAGCGTTGAGGCAGTAACTAGCACAGATACGCAGTATTTT.

The chain has TRBV28 and TRBJ1-5; D call uncertain. The CDR3 totals 15 residues. Germline CDR1 MDHEN, CDR2 SYDVKM. The V gene lost 5 bases and the J gene lost 2 bases, with 13 bases spanning the gap. This CDR3 reads CASSPQIGGNQPQHF. CDR3 in DNA: TGTGCCAGCAGTCCTCAAATAGGTGGCAATCAGCCCCAGCATTTT.

As to this clone: Other nucleotide sequences in the sample specify the same CDR3. This chain connects TRBV9 to TRBJ1-5; no definite D call. Trimming removed 0 bases at V and 0 bases at J, with 7 bases between. Germline V lookup: CDR1 SGDLS, CDR2 YYNGEE. This CDR3 contains 15 residues. CDR3 protein: CASSVGSYSNQPQHF. CDR3 nucleotide sequence: TGTGCCAGCAGCGTAGGGTCTTATAGCAATCAGCCCCAGCATTTT.

The gene calls are TRBV28 and TRBJ1-2; weak D call: TRBD1 (6 bases). The CDR3 consists of 13 residues. The germline gives CDR1 MDHEN, CDR2 SYDVKM. The V end was cut by 6 bases, the J end by 0 bases, with 8 bases between. Here the CDR3 reads CASRRQANYGYTF. In DNA form, the CDR3 reads TGTGCCAGCAGACGACAGGCTAACTATGGCTACACCTTC.

This clone occurred once. The chain's CDR3 is CASSFNEQFF. CDR3 nucleotides: TGTGCCAGCAGCTTTAATGAGCAGTTCTTC. The chain has TRBV11-2 and TRBJ2-1; D is ambiguous. Germline lookup yields CDR1 SGHAT and CDR2 FQNNGV. The CDR3 has 10 amino acids. V was shortened by 3 bases and J by 7 bases, with 1 base between the two germline ends.

The V call is TRBV28, the J call TRBJ2-7, with 13 bases identical to TRBD2. With V trimmed by 6 bases and J by 6 bases, 11 bases remained unmatched. Germline lookup yields CDR1 MDHEN and CDR2 SYDVKM. CDR3 length: 16 amino acids. The CDR3 reads CASSSGLAGVLAEQYF. DNA of the CDR3: TGTGCCAGCAGCTCAGGACTAGCGGGAGTATTGGCCGAGCAGTACTTC.

The chain recombines TRBV6-5 with TRBJ1-5, with D unclear. The CDR3 has 13 residues. V was pared by 5 bases and J by 5 bases, with 10 bases between. The germline CDR1 and CDR2 sequences are MNHEY and SVGAGI. CDR3 DNA: TGTGCCAGCAGTCCCCGGGAACATCAGCCCCAGCATTTT. Amino acids: CASSPREHQPQHF.

CDR3 sequence (DNA): TGTGCCAGCTCACTTGCGGGACAGGTCGATCAGCCCCAGCATTTT. Its translation is CASSLAGQVDQPQHF. This sequence joins TRBV18 and TRBJ1-5; 8 positions agree with TRBD1. J lost 5 bases, V lost 4 bases, and 7 bases had no gene match. The CDR3 runs 15 residues. Germline V gene sequence: CDR1 KGHSH, CDR2 LQKENI.